Listed below are T cell receptor beta chains from one sample, sequenced in a study of cytomegalovirus exposure and HLA in healthy donors. Assay used: immunoSEQ multiplex PCR; TCRdb lists only in-frame clones, some missing. This table holds roughly 150,000 clones, roughly 85% found once. Specimen: PBMCs. These receptors all come from a woman aged 18-29 years in good health and CMV-seronegative. Each CDR3 is given with its conserved first and last residue. The D gene is left open where the match is weak. Clone size is given for some rows only: seen once, a few or many times, or a class if the clone is expanded.

j_call | v_call | clone_size | d_call | cdr3_aa | cdr3_nt
TRBJ2-1 | TRBV7-7 | - | TRBD2 | CASSYRLAGDNEQFF | TGTGCTAGCAGCTACAGACTAGCGGGAGACAATGAGCAGTTCTTC
TRBJ2-3 | TRBV9 | - | - | CASSVGRGAVQDTQYF | TGTGCCAGCAGCGTAGGTCGGGGGGCGGTCCAGGATACGCAGTATTTT
TRBJ2-2 | TRBV4-3 | - | TRBD1 | CASSPAGTGLDGELFF | TGCGCCAGCAGCCCCGCCGGGACAGGGCTTGACGGGGAGCTGTTTTTT
TRBJ1-2 | TRBV12-5 | once | - | CASGPGLSYGYTF | TGTGCTAGTGGCCCTGGACTGTCTTATGGCTACACCTTC
TRBJ1-4 | TRBV9 | - | - | CASSRGDRPNEKLFF | TGTGCCAGCAGCCGGGGGGACCGTCCTAATGAAAAACTGTTTTTT
TRBJ2-3 | TRBV5-4 | - | - | CASSPGVESTDTQYF | TGTGCCAGCAGCCCAGGGGTGGAGAGCACAGATACGCAGTATTTT
TRBJ2-1 | TRBV4-2 | - | - | CASSQRPGFLNEQFF | TGTGCCAGCAGCCAACGCCCGGGGTTCCTCAATGAGCAGTTCTTC
TRBJ1-2 | TRBV11-2 | - | TRBD1 | CASSALDGTGGGYTF | TGTGCCAGCAGCGCGCTGGACGGGACAGGGGGAGGCTACACCTTC
TRBJ2-7 | TRBV27 | - | TRBD1 | CASSSLDRGAYEQYF | TGTGCCAGCAGTTCGCTTGACAGGGGGGCCTACGAGCAGTACTTC
TRBJ2-7 | TRBV19 | - | TRBD2 | CASSIVLTSGSYEQYF | TGTGCCAGTAGTATAGTTCTAACTAGCGGGAGCTACGAGCAGTACTTC
TRBJ1-1 | TRBV6-6 | - | - | CASSYLDTGGSFF | TGTGCCAGCAGTTACTTGGACACGGGCGGATCTTTCTTT
TRBJ2-3 | TRBV4-2 | - | TRBD1 | CASSQGGTGGTDTQYF | TGTGCCAGCAGCCAAGGTGGAACAGGGGGTACAGATACGCAGTATTTT
TRBJ2-5 | TRBV6-6 | - | - | CASSYSVVAGETQYF | TGTGCCAGCAGTTACTCGGTAGTGGCGGGTGAGACCCAGTACTTC
TRBJ1-6 | TRBV7-9 | - | - | CASSLVTGISNSPLHF | TGTGCCAGCAGCTTAGTCACGGGAATCAGTAATTCACCCCTCCACTTT
TRBJ2-7 | TRBV6-5 | - | TRBD2 | CASRLGTSGSYEQYF | TGTGCCAGCAGACTTGGGACTAGCGGGTCCTACGAGCAGTACTTC
TRBJ1-1 | TRBV7-9 | - | - | CASSLGGGETFF | TGTGCCAGCAGCTTAGGCGGAGGGGAAACTTTCTTT
TRBJ1-3 | TRBV15 | - | - | CATSRSPSGNTIYF | TGTGCCACCAGCAGATCTCCCTCTGGAAACACCATATATTTT
TRBJ2-3 | TRBV2 | - | - | CAIQATDTQYF | TGTGCCATACAGGCCACAGATACGCAGTATTTT
TRBJ2-3 | TRBV12-5 | - | - | CASGSAGGRADTQYF | TGTGCTAGTGGTTCCGCCGGGGGGCGCGCAGATACGCAGTATTTT
TRBJ2-7 | TRBV7-9 | - | - | CSSSSRDSYEQYF | TGTTCCAGCAGCAGCAGGGACTCCTACGAGCAGTACTTC
TRBJ2-1 | TRBV9 | - | - | CASSVGGGAIYNEQFF | TGTGCCAGCAGCGTAGGTGGGGGGGCGATCTACAATGAGCAGTTCTTC
TRBJ1-6 | TRBV6-5 | - | TRBD1 | CASSYSGQGYSPLHF | TGTGCCAGCAGTTACTCTGGACAGGGGTATTCACCCCTCCACTTT
TRBJ2-2 | TRBV27 | - | - | CATRTATNTGELFF | TGTGCCACCAGGACAGCGACGAACACCGGGGAGCTGTTTTTT